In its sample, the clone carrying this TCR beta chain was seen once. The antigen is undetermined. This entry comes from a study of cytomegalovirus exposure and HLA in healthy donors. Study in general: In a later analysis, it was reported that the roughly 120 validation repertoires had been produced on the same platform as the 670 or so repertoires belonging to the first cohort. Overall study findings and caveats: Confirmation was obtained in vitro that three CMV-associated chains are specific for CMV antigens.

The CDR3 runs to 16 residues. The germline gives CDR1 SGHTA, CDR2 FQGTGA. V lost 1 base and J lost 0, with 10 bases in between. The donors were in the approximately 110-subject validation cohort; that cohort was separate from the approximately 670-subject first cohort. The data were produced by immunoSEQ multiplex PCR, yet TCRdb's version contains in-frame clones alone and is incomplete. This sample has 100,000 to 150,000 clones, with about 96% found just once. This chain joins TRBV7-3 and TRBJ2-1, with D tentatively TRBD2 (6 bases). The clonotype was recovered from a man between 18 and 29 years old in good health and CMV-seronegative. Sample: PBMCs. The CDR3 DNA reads TGTGCCAGCAGCTTAATCTCGGGGGTCTCCTACAATGAGCAGTTCTTC. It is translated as CASSLISGVSYNEQFF.